The present T cell receptor beta chain was sequenced within a study of T cells in Graves' hyperthyroidism and ophthalmopathy. Study outcomes and limitations: The model made its ophthalmopathy prediction, and onset followed a median approximately 6 months later.

This clonotype was picked up many times. Its antigen is undetermined. Authors of the study amplified TCR beta CDR3 regions from RNA transcripts. The HTBI primer set served for first-round RT-PCR of the TCR CDR3. MiXCR, applied by TCRdb to the multiplex PCR reads, yields one record per CDR3 protein. The data hold a few hundred thousand distinct CDR3 sequences, with under 15% observed a single time. J gave up 7 bases and V 1 base, and 7 bases lay outside the gene matches. This CDR3 comprises 15 residues. Germline V CDR1 and CDR2: SGHVS, FQNEAQ. Uncontrolled infection, other autoimmune disease, pregnancy or lactation barred patients from enrollment. Diagnoses were made from clinical symptoms, serum measures (thyroxine and TRAb), thyroid ultrasound and orbital computed tomography. It was 8 to 10 ml of fresh peripheral blood that supplied the PBMCs.

Sequencing was performed on blood. This clonotype was obtained from a woman aged 18-35 years with Graves' hyperthyroidism. The chain carries TRBV7-8 and TRBJ2-1; 7 nucleotides agree with TRBD2. CDR3 loop: CASSLEETSPNEQFF. In DNA, the CDR3 is TGTGCCAGCAGCTTAGAAGAGACTAGCCCTAATGAGCAGTTCTTC.